Listed here are 12 T cell receptor beta chains from one sample, sequenced in a study of T cell repertoires in cytomegalovirus infection. From the reads, TCRdb called clonotypes with MiXCR, one entry per CDR3 protein. The sample yields 80,000 to 130,000 distinct CDR3 sequences, 23% seen once. Sequencing was performed on CD8+ T cells from PBMCs. The source of these receptors is a human donor in good health (CMV status not recorded). Some clones in this sample may be carry-over from other donors' samples.

This clonotype was picked up a small number of times. For the CDR3, the DNA is TGTGCCAGCAGGGAGGGGGAAGGAAACACTGAAGCTTTCTTT. This gives the protein CASREGEGNTEAFF. V gene TRBV7-3 combines with J gene TRBJ1-1; perhaps TRBD1 as D (6 bases). The length of the CDR3 is 14 residues. Germline values: CDR1 SGHTA, CDR2 FQGTGA. V lost 6 bases, J lost 2 bases, and 13 bases lay in between.

The sample holds a few counts of this clonotype. The V call is TRBV29-1, the J call TRBJ2-5; weak D call: TRBD2 (6 bases). Trimming cost V 6 bases and J 4 bases, with 21 bases left between them. CDR1 and CDR2 from the germline V gene are SQVTM and ANQGSEA. This CDR3 is 15 amino acids long. Here the CDR3 reads CSVIHPQGGRETQYF. The CDR3 DNA follows: TGCAGCGTAATCCACCCCCAGGGAGGCAGAGAGACCCAGTACTTC.

In its sample, this clonotype was seen a few times. The chain carries TRBV7-2 and TRBJ1-6; D possibly corresponds to TRBD1 (6 bases). V was shortened by 1 base and J by 8 bases, with 18 bases between the two germline ends. Looked up from germline, CDR1 is SGHTA and CDR2 is FQGNSA. CDR3 length equals 17 residues. The CDR3 region has the DNA TGTGCCAGCAGCTTAGGGCGAGCGTACAGGGTGGATTCACCCCTCCACTTT. Its translation: CASSLGRAYRVDSPLHF.

DNA of the CDR3: TGTGCCAGCAGTCGAACAGGCCATAACACTGAAGCTTTCTTT. Its protein product is CASSRTGHNTEAFF. J is TRBJ1-1 and V is TRBV7-2, with D possibly being TRBD1 (5 bases). Germline values: CDR1 SGHTA, CDR2 FQGNSA. V dropped 6 bases and J dropped 2 bases, with 13 bases sitting between them. The CDR3 is 14 residues long.

This clonotype was seen repeatedly, ten times or more. The chain links TRBV12-3 or TRBV12-4 to TRBJ1-1; 9 positions agree with TRBD1. The CDR3 extends over 16 amino acids. V shed 4 bases, J shed 5 bases, and the junction held 11 bases outside the gene matches. The CDR3 loop is CASSSGQGIGRTEAFF. The CDR3 DNA follows: TGTGCCAGCAGTTCCGGACAGGGGATAGGGAGGACTGAAGCTTTCTTT.

This clonotype was seen a few times. J is TRBJ1-1 and V is TRBV6-2 or TRBV6-3, with D tentatively TRBD1 (5 bases). Germline V gives CDR1 MNHEY, CDR2 SVGEGT. The V gene lost 4 bases and the J gene lost 5 bases, with 23 bases spanning the gap. This CDR3 comprises 17 residues. The CDR3, as DNA: TGTGCCAGCAGTTTGAGGGGCTTCCCTTCCTTGGGGACTGAAGCTTTCTTT. This encodes CASSLRGFPSLGTEAFF.

This clonotype appeared once. This chain connects TRBV2 to TRBJ2-5; 9 bases are shared with TRBD2. V shed 3 bases, J shed 2 bases, and the junction held 7 bases outside the gene matches. Germline V CDR1 and CDR2: SNHLY, FYNNEI. This CDR3 region has 16 residues. CDR3 sequence reads: CASSDPMAGGQETQYF. The CDR3 nucleotides read TGTGCCAGCAGTGATCCTATGGCGGGGGGGCAAGAGACCCAGTACTTC.

The CDR3 sequence is CASSLTPQGLTGELFF. The DNA for the CDR3 is TGTGCCAGCAGCCTAACGCCCCAGGGGTTGACCGGGGAGCTGTTTTTT. The V gene is TRBV11-2, the J gene TRBJ2-2; TRBD1 might be the D (6 bases). V gave up 5 bases and J gave up 5 bases, with 18 bases separating them. CDR3 length: 16 amino acids. Germline CDR1 and CDR2: SGHAT and FQNNGV.

This clonotype was counted many times. The gene calls are TRBV4-1 and TRBJ2-7, with TRBD1 matching over 8 bases. The CDR3 totals 16 residues. The V gene end was trimmed by 4 bases and the J gene end by 4 bases; junction bases not matched to a gene: 12. Germline V CDR1 and CDR2: MGHRA, YSYEKL. CDR3 sequence: CASSLSSDRATYEQYF. CDR3 nucleotides: TGCGCCAGCAGCCTGAGCTCGGACAGGGCCACTTACGAGCAGTACTTC.

This clonotype was observed a few times. The rearrangement joins TRBV7-9 to TRBJ2-7, with 8 bases fitting TRBD1. Germline loops: CDR1 SEHNR, CDR2 FQNEAQ (reference sequence). The CDR3 extends over 16 amino acids. V lost 5 bases to trimming and J lost 2 bases; unmatched junction nucleotides: 11. CDR3 nucleotide sequence: TGTGCCAGCAGCCTATCCTCCGGGACAGGAGCCTACGAGCAGTACTTC. Its translation: CASSLSSGTGAYEQYF.

This chain uses TRBV9 with TRBJ2-5, with TRBD2 as a possible D gene (6 bases). The CDR3 loop spans 15 amino acids. V lost 3 bases and J 0 bases, leaving 12 bases between the germline ends. The germline CDR1 and CDR2 sequences are SGDLS and YYNGEE. The DNA of the CDR3 is TGTGCCAGCAGCGCCTCGGGGACTCACCAAGAGACCCAGTACTTC. Translating it yields CASSASGTHQETQYF.

There are many counts of this clonotype. The chain recombines TRBV28 with TRBJ2-7; 9 bases align to TRBD1. The CDR3 length is 13 residues. Germline CDR1 and CDR2: MDHEN and SYDVKM. V lost 8 bases and J lost 2; bases outside the gene matches: 4. The CDR3: CASHDRGAYEQYF. The CDR3 DNA sequence: TGTGCCAGCCATGACAGGGGGGCCTACGAGCAGTACTTC.